The subject of this entry is one T cell receptor (beta chain). The entry originates in a study of technical replicates of blood from a handful of donors. Here immunoSEQ multiplex PCR was the method, and the copy in TCRdb shows in-frame clones only, minus some. The sample includes roughly 80,000 clones, around 89% of them seen just once. Germline V lookup: CDR1 SQVTM, CDR2 ANQGSEA. CDR3 length: 12 residues. The sample taken for sequencing was T cells isolated from PBMCs. The V and J genes are TRBV29-1 and TRBJ1-1; weak D call: TRBD1 (5 bases). The sequence derives from a human donor in good health. CDR3 region: CSAWGWDTEAFF. In nucleotides, the CDR3 is TGCAGTGCCTGGGGCTGGGACACTGAAGCTTTCTTT.